The clone carrying this T cell receptor (beta chain) was seen at least ten times. Its antigen is as yet unknown. This sample is part of a study of T cells in Graves' hyperthyroidism and ophthalmopathy. Study-level findings and limits: Clonotypes that were expanded in thyroid above 0.001 mostly appeared in blood too. A model of 13 V-J pairs discriminated ophthalmopathy from stable hyperthyroidism.

Diagnoses used clinical symptoms, serum thyroxine and TRAb, thyroid ultrasound and orbital computed tomography. The authors took PBMCs from over 8.5 ml fresh peripheral blood. The CDR3 has 16 residues. V lost 0 bases and J lost 5; bases outside the gene matches: 8. CDR1 is SGDLS, CDR2 YYNGEE, per germline. RNA transcripts gave rise to amplified TCR beta CDR3 regions. First-round RT-PCR targeting the TCR CDR3 was performed with the HTBI primer set. Using its own MiXCR run on the multiplex PCR reads, TCRdb lists one record per CDR3 protein. In the table there are approximately 300,000 distinct CDR3 sequences, about 17% of which are singletons.

The clonotype originates from an older woman with Graves' ophthalmopathy. The chain employs TRBV9 and TRBJ2-4, with 7 bases aligning to TRBD1. Sequencing input: blood. CDR3 sequence reads: CASSVVPGGSENIQYF. CDR3 coding DNA: TGTGCCAGCAGCGTAGTTCCAGGGGGAAGCGAAAACATTCAGTACTTC.